Below, 22 T cell receptor beta chains from the same sample are listed, as sequenced in a study of blood T cell repertoires in COVID-19. Measured with immunoSEQ multiplex PCR; TCRdb has only the in-frame clones, and not every one. The table lists around 130,000 clones, about 87% of them singletons. Material for sequencing was peripheral blood. Receptors were obtained from a human donor with COVID-19, enrolled during active disease. The donor label of this sample is uncertain.

The chain recombines TRBV6-1 with TRBJ1-2; tentative D call: TRBD1 (6 bases). V was trimmed by 1 base and J by 4 bases, leaving 16 bases between them. The germline CDR1 and CDR2 sequences are MNHNS and SASEGT. The CDR3 contains 16 residues. Written as DNA, the CDR3 is TGTGCCAGCAGTGAAGGGGGACAACTCCCCGGCTATGGCTACACCTTC. This encodes CASSEGGQLPGYGYTF.

The chain is built from TRBV11-2 and TRBJ2-5; D is ambiguous. The germline V and J ends were trimmed by 5 bases and 2 bases, with 12 bases remaining between them. Germline V gene lookup returns CDR1 SGHAT and CDR2 FQNNGV. This CDR3 has 14 residues. The CDR3 sequence: CASSVTTRQETQYF. The DNA of the CDR3 is TGTGCCAGCAGCGTCACTACGCGGCAAGAGACCCAGTACTTC.

In its sample, this clone was seen a few times. The chain employs TRBV2 and TRBJ2-1; the D is unclear. CDR1 is SNHLY and CDR2 is FYNNEI in the germline V gene. Deletions cut 9 bases from V and 4 bases from J, with 16 bases between. The CDR3 spans 14 residues. CDR3 sequence (DNA): TGTGCCAGTCTACGCTTTAGCCAATACAATGAGCAGTTCTTC. It codes for CASLRFSQYNEQFF.

The rearrangement uses TRBV27 and TRBJ2-1, with TRBD2 identical over 12 bases. Trimming cost V 4 bases and J 5 bases; bases outside gene matches: 6. Germline V gene lookup returns CDR1 MNHEY and CDR2 SMNVEV (reference sequence). The length of the CDR3 is 16 residues. CDR3 protein: CASSSGTSGSHNEQFF. The CDR3, as DNA: TGTGCCAGCAGTTCTGGGACTAGCGGGTCCCACAATGAGCAGTTCTTC.

V and J are TRBV6-6 and TRBJ1-2, with TRBD1 matching over 7 bases. V dropped 0 bases and J dropped 2; count of bases not matched to a gene: 3. Germline assignment: CDR1 MNHNY and CDR2 SVGAGI (reference sequence). This CDR3 has 15 residues. In DNA form, the CDR3 reads TGTGCCAGCAGTTACTCTCGACAGGGCAACTATGGCTACACCTTC. Protein sequence: CASSYSRQGNYGYTF.

This chain uses TRBV2 with TRBJ1-1; 9 nucleotides match TRBD1. This CDR3 contains 16 residues. Germline V lookup: CDR1 SNHLY, CDR2 FYNNEI. Unmatched junction bases numbered 7, after V lost 2 bases and J lost 3 bases. CDR3 protein: CASSEQGGQGDTEAFF. The CDR3 coding sequence is TGTGCCAGCAGTGAACAGGGGGGACAGGGCGACACTGAAGCTTTCTTT.

V and J are TRBV5-1 and TRBJ1-5; D unresolved. CDR1 is SGHRS, CDR2 YFSETQ, per germline. Trimming stripped 3 bases from V and 8 bases from J, with 15 bases between. CDR3 length: 14 amino acids. The DNA of the CDR3 is TGCGCCAGCAGCTCCCTTGGAGGGATGGAGCCCCAGCATTTT. Amino acid sequence: CASSSLGGMEPQHF.

This sequence joins TRBV28 and TRBJ2-2; 8 positions agree with TRBD1. Germline CDR1 MDHEN, CDR2 SYDVKM. This CDR3 is 16 amino acids long. Unmatched junction bases numbered 2, after V lost 1 base and J lost 1 base. The CDR3 protein is CASSLFGTGNTGELFF. The CDR3 DNA sequence: TGTGCCAGCAGTTTATTTGGGACAGGGAACACCGGGGAGCTGTTTTTT.

The chain couples TRBV19 to TRBJ2-7; D might be TRBD2 (6 bases). Looked up from germline, CDR1 is LNHDA and CDR2 is SQIVND (reference sequence). The CDR3 has 16 residues. V lost 5 bases and J lost 0, with 17 bases in between. CDR3 protein: CASSDTLAESSYEQYF. CDR3 DNA sequence: TGTGCCAGTAGTGATACCTTAGCGGAGAGCTCCTACGAGCAGTACTTC.

This clone has a handful of counts. V gene TRBV2 combines with J gene TRBJ2-1; a possible D gene is TRBD1 (5 bases). The CDR3 length is 11 residues. The germline V gene encodes CDR1 SNHLY and CDR2 FYNNEI. V lost 5 bases to trimming and J lost 8 bases, with 7 bases between them. In DNA form, the CDR3 reads TGTGCCAGCAGTACAGGTTATGAGCAGTTCTTC. It codes for CASSTGYEQFF. Using reference TRBV2 and TRBJ2-1 for the parts outside the CDR3, the full variable domain is EPEVTQTPSHQVTQMGQEVILRCVPISNHLYFYWYRQILGQKVEFLVSFYNNEISEKSEIFDDQFSVERPDGSNFTLKIRSTKLEDSAMYFCASSTGYEQFFGPGTRLTVL.

The V call is TRBV7-2, the J call TRBJ1-5; TRBD1 agrees at 7 bases. Per germline, CDR1 SGHTA and CDR2 FQGNSA. V shed 1 base, J shed 7 bases, and the junction held 7 bases outside the gene matches. The CDR3 spans 15 residues. For the CDR3, the DNA is TGTGCCAGCAGCTTAGAGGGGACAGTGGTACAGCCCCAGCATTTT. It translates to CASSLEGTVVQPQHF.

This clone was observed a single time. The chain combines TRBV5-1 with TRBJ2-2; weak D call: TRBD1 (7 bases). With 0 bases removed from V and 4 bases from J, the gap between germline ends came to 13 bases. The CDR3 spans 16 residues. Germline V gene lookup returns CDR1 SGHRS and CDR2 YFSETQ. The CDR3 DNA sequence: TGCGCCAGCAGCTTGGAAGGTCAGGGGGGCACCGGGGAGCTGTTTTTT. It codes for CASSLEGQGGTGELFF.

CDR3 protein: CASSSAGTDYEQYF. CDR3 sequence (DNA): TGTGCCAGCAGCTCGGCAGGGACAGACTACGAGCAGTACTTC. The chain couples TRBV7-9 to TRBJ2-7, with 7 bases that match TRBD1. The germline V gene encodes CDR1 SEHNR and CDR2 FQNEAQ (reference sequence). CDR3 length: 14 amino acids. J was trimmed by 3 bases and V by 4 bases; bases with no gene match: 6.

The rearrangement links TRBV7-6 to TRBJ2-2; 10 bases line up with TRBD2. The germline V gene encodes CDR1 SGHVS and CDR2 FNYEAQ. V lost 1 base, J lost 1 base, and 0 bases stayed unmatched. This CDR3 region has 16 residues. CDR3 DNA: TGTGCCAGCAGCTTAGGACTAGCGGGGAACACCGGGGAGCTGTTTTTT. The encoded protein is CASSLGLAGNTGELFF.

This clone is large (0.1 to 1%). The chain recombines TRBV5-1 with TRBJ2-7; perhaps TRBD2 as D (7 bases). Per the germline V gene, CDR1 is SGHRS and CDR2 is YFSETQ. V lost 6 bases to trimming and J lost 5 bases, with 15 bases between them. There are 13 residues in the CDR3. CDR3 sequence: CASTPGGRNEQYF. As DNA, the CDR3 is TGCGCCAGCACCCCCGGGGGGCGAAACGAGCAGTACTTC.

The V and J genes are TRBV6-2 or TRBV6-3 and TRBJ1-5; D is unresolved. V was clipped by 3 bases and J by 4 bases, with 19 bases between them. CDR1 and CDR2 from the germline V gene are MNHEY and SVGEGT. The CDR3 loop spans 17 amino acids. The CDR3 DNA is TGTGCCAGCAGTTATCCCTTCGGGGTGGAAGGGAATCAGCCCCAGCATTTT. Residues: CASSYPFGVEGNQPQHF.

V and J are TRBV5-1 and TRBJ2-3, with a tentative D call TRBD2 (5 bases). The CDR3 consists of 14 residues. V gave up 2 bases and J gave up 3 bases, with 10 bases separating them. Per germline, CDR1 SGHRS and CDR2 YFSETQ. The CDR3 sequence: CASSLGSGTDTQYF. The CDR3 DNA sequence: TGCGCCAGCAGCTTAGGCAGCGGTACAGATACGCAGTATTTT.

The chain recombines TRBV29-1 with TRBJ1-3; D is unclear. Germline CDR1 reads SQVTM; CDR2 reads ANQGSEA. The CDR3 is 14 residues long. The germline V and J ends were trimmed by 2 bases and 7 bases, with 15 bases remaining between them. CDR3 sequence (DNA): TGCAGCGTTGAACTGCTCCTTCTGAGCAACACCATATATTTT. It specifies CSVELLLLSNTIYF.

The rearrangement uses TRBV5-6 and TRBJ2-7, with 9 bases lining up with TRBD1. Germline CDR1 SGHDT, CDR2 YYEEEE. V was pared by 4 bases and J by 2 bases, with 7 bases of the junction left unmatched. The CDR3 runs 15 residues. The CDR3 coding sequence is TGTGCCAGCAGCCCCGGGACAGGGTACACCTACGAGCAGTACTTC. Translated: CASSPGTGYTYEQYF.

V usage is TRBV5-1 and J usage is TRBJ2-2, with TRBD1 matching over 8 bases. Germline lookup yields CDR1 SGHRS and CDR2 YFSETQ. The CDR3 length is 16 residues. V lost 8 bases to trimming and J lost 5 bases; unmatched junction nucleotides: 14. The CDR3 nucleotides are TGCGCCAGTACAACCTTGACAGGGGATGTAACCGGGGAGCTGTTTTTT. The encoded protein is CASTTLTGDVTGELFF.

CDR3 DNA sequence: TGTGCCAGCTCACCAGGGGAGGGTCAGCCCCAGCATTTT. Protein sequence: CASSPGEGQPQHF. The chain combines TRBV18 with TRBJ1-5; D gene unclear. Germline assignment: CDR1 KGHSH and CDR2 LQKENI. The CDR3 covers 13 residues. V lost 2 bases, J lost 6 bases, and 8 bases lay in between.

The chain recombines TRBV5-1 with TRBJ1-3, with D unresolved. The germline V gene has CDR1 SGHRS and CDR2 YFSETQ. V lost 0 bases and J 0 bases, leaving 10 bases between the germline ends. The CDR3 length is 16 residues. The CDR3 DNA follows: TGCGCCAGCAGCTTGGACGGCCAGGACTCTGGAAACACCATATATTTT. The encoded protein is CASSLDGQDSGNTIYF. The variable domain in full, with the rest retrieved from reference TRBV5-1 and TRBJ1-3, is KAGVTQTPRYLIKTRGQQVTLSCSPISGHRSVSWYQQTPGQGLQFLFEYFSETQRNKGNFPGRFSGRQFSNSRSEMNVSTLELGDSALYLCASSLDGQDSGNTIYFGEGSWLTVV.